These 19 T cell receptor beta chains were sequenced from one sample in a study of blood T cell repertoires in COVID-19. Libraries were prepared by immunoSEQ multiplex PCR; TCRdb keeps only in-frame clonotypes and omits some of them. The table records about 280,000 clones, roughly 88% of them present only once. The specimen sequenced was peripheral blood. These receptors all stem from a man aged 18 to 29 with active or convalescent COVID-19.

CDR3 residues: CASLGLGGSSGETQYF. Here the CDR3 DNA reads TGTGCCAGTTTAGGTTTGGGGGGATCATCCGGGGAGACCCAGTACTTC. This sequence joins TRBV6-6 and TRBJ2-5, with D possibly TRBD2 on 6 matching bases. V was cut by 9 bases and J by 5 bases, with 25 bases left in between. The CDR3 extends over 16 amino acids. Germline V lookup: CDR1 MNHNY, CDR2 SVGAGI (reference sequence).

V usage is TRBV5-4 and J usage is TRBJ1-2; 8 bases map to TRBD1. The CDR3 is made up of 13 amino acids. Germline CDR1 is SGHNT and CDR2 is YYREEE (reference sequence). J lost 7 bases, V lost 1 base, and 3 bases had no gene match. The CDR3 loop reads CASSLWQGAGYTF. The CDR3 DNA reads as TGTGCCAGCAGCTTGTGGCAGGGGGCTGGCTACACCTTC.

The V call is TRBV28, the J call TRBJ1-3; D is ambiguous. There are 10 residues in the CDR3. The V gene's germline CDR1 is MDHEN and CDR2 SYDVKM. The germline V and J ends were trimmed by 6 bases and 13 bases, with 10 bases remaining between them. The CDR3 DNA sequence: TGTGCCAGCAGAGGAGCTATGATATATTTT. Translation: CASRGAMIYF.

The CDR3 sequence: CSVVGGTSYNEQFF. The CDR3 nucleotides read TGCAGCGTTGTGGGGGGGACTTCCTACAATGAGCAGTTCTTC. The chain recombines TRBV29-1 with TRBJ2-1; 7 nucleotides align to TRBD2. J was trimmed by 1 base and V by 4 bases; bases with no gene match: 4. The length of the CDR3 is 14 residues. Germline CDR1 is SQVTM and CDR2 is ANQGSEA.

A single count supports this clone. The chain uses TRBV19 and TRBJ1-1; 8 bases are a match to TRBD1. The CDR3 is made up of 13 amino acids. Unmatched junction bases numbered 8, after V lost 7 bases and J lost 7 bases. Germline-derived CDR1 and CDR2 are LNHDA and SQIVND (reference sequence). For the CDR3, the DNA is TGTGCCAGTACCCCGACAGGGGAAGTTGAAGCTTTCTTT. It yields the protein CASTPTGEVEAFF.

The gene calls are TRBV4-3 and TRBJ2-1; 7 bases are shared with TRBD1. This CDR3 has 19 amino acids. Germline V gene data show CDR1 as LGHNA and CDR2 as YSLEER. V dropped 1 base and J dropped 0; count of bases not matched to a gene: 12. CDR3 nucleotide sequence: TGCGCCAGCAGCCAAGGGATTACAGGGGCCTACAGCTCCTACAATGAGCAGTTCTTC. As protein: CASSQGITGAYSSYNEQFF.

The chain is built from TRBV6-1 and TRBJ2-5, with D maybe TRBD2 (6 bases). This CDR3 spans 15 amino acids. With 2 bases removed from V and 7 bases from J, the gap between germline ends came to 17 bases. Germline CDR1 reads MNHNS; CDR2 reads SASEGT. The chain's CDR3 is CASSEYGRGAGTQYF. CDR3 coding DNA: TGTGCCAGCAGTGAATATGGGCGGGGTGCGGGGACCCAGTACTTC.

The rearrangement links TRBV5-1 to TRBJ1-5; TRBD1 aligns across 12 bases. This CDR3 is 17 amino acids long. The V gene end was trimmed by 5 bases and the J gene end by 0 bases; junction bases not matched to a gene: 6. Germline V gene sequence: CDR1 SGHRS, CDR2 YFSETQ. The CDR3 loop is CASRGRDRGLSNQPQHF. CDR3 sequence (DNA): TGCGCCAGCAGGGGACGGGACAGGGGGCTTAGCAATCAGCCCCAGCATTTT.

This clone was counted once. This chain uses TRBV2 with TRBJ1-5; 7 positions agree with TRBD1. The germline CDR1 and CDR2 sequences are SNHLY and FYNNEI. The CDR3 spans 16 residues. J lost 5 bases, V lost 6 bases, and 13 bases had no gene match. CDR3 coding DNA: TGTGCCAGCAGCGTGGTGACAGGGAGTGGTGATCAGCCCCAGCATTTT. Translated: CASSVVTGSGDQPQHF.

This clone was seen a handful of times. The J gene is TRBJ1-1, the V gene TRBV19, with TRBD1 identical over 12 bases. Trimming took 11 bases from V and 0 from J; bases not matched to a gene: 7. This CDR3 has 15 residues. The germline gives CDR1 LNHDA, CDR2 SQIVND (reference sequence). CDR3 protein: CALGGQGAMNTEAFF. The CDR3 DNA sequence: TGTGCCCTAGGGGGACAGGGGGCCATGAACACTGAAGCTTTCTTT.

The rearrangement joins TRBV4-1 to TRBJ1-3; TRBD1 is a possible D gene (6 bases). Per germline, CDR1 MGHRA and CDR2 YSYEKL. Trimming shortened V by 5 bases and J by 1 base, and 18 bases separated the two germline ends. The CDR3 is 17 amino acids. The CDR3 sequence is CASSTRTTGFSGNTIYF. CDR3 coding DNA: TGCGCCAGCAGCACTCGCACTACAGGGTTTTCTGGAAACACCATATATTTT.

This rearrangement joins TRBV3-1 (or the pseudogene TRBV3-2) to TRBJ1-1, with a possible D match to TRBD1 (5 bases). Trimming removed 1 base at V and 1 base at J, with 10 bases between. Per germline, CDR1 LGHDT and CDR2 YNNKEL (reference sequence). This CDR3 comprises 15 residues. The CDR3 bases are TGTGCCAGCAGCCAAGGACAGACCACGAACACTGAAGCTTTCTTT. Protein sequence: CASSQGQTTNTEAFF.

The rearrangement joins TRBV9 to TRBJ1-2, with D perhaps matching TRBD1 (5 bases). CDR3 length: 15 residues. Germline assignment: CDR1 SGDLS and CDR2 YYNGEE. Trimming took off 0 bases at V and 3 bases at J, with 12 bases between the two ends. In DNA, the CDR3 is TGTGCCAGCAGCGTAGTGCAGGGCAAGGACTATGGCTACACCTTC. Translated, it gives CASSVVQGKDYGYTF.

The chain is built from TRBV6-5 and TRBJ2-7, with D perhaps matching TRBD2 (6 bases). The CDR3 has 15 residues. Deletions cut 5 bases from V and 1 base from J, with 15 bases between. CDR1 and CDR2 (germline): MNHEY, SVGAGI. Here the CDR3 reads CASSTWDSRSYEQYF. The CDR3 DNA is TGTGCCAGCAGTACTTGGGACTCCCGGTCCTACGAGCAGTACTTC.

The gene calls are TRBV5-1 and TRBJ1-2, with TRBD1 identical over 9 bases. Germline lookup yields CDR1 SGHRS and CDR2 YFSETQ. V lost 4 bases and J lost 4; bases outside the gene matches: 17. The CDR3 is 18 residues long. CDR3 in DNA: TGCGCCAGCAGCCGGGACCGGGACAGGGAAGTCTCCTTCTATGGCTACACCTTC. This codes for CASSRDRDREVSFYGYTF.

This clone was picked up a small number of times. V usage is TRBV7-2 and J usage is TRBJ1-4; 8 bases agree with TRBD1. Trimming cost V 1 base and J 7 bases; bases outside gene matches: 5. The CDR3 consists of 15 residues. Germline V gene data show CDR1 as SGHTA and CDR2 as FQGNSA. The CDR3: CASSLGAGGVEKLFF. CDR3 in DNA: TGTGCCAGCAGCTTAGGAGCAGGGGGCGTTGAAAAACTGTTTTTT.

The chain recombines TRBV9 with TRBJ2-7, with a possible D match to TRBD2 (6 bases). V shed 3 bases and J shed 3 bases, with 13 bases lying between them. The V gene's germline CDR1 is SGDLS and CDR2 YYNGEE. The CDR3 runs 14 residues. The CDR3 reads CASSAEGPDYEQYF. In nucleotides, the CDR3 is TGTGCCAGCAGCGCGGAGGGACCCGACTACGAGCAGTACTTC.

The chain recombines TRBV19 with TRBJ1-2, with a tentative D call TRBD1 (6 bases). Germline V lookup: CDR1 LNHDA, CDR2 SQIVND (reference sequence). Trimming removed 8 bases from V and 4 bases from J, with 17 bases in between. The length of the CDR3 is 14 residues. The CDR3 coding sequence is TGTGCCAGTTCCTCCAGGGGTCTCCTCTATGGCTACACCTTC. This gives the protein CASSSRGLLYGYTF. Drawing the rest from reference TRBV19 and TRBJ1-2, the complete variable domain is DGGITQSPKYLFRKEGQNVTLSCEQNLNHDAMYWYRQDPGQGLRLIYYSQIVNDFQKGDIAEGYSVSREKKESFPLTVTSAQKNPTAFYLCASSSRGLLYGYTFGSGTRLTVV.

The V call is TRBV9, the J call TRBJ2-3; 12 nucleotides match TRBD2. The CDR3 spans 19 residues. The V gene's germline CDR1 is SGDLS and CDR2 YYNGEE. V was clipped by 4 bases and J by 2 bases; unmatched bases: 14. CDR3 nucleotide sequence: TGTGCCAGCAGCCGAACTGGATTGACTAGCGGGGGATCCACAGATACGCAGTATTTT. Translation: CASSRTGLTSGGSTDTQYF.